This T cell receptor (beta chain) was documented in a study of beta chain features in type 1 diabetes. The germline gives CDR1 SGHKS, CDR2 YYEKEE (reference sequence). With 1 base removed from V and 8 bases from J, the gap between germline ends came to 18 bases. The CDR3 contains 15 residues. The whole isolated RNA underwent reverse transcription, so sequencing captured expressed TCRB transcripts. The assay was immunoSEQ multiplex PCR, and TCRdb's table has in-frame clones only and misses some. The data show 550,000 to 850,000 clones, with 13% seen just once and approximately 0.022% held by the top ten. To note about this clone: Its antigen is unidentified.

General study results and limits: Moderate yet significant TCRB CDR3 shortening was seen in Type 1 diabetes patients in all four CD4+ subsets.

The receptor was isolated from a man younger than 35 with type 1 diabetes. The chain uses TRBV5-5 and TRBJ1-2; D call uncertain. The sequenced material came from naive CD4+ T cells from blood. CDR3 region: CASSLSFSAALGYTF. The CDR3 DNA is TGTGCCAGCAGCTTGTCATTTTCCGCCGCCTTAGGCTACACCTTC.